These T cell receptor beta chains were read from a single sample in a study of blood T cell repertoires in COVID-19. Only in-frame clones appear in the TCRdb table, and some are missing; sequencing was by immunoSEQ multiplex PCR. The sample consists of 150,000 to 200,000 clones, around 81% of them appearing once. Input material: peripheral blood. The receptors shown here come from a man in his sixties with active or convalescent COVID-19. CDR3s include the opening cysteine and the closing phenylalanine or tryptophan. Each record gives: V gene, clone size, J gene, D gene, CDR3 DNA, CDR3 protein. The D gene is left open where the match is weak. The listing skips clone size in some rows; elsewhere it reads once, few, many or a size class.

V: TRBV7-6; size: NA; J: TRBJ2-1; D: TRBD2; DNA: TGTGCCAGCAGCGCCGCACCTAGCGGGGGGTCCAATGAGCAGTTCTTC; CDR3: CASSAAPSGGSNEQFF
V: TRBV7-2; size: NA; J: TRBJ2-5; D: NA; DNA: TGTGCCAGCAGCTTAGAAGGGACAATCTTGGGCCAGTACTTC; CDR3: CASSLEGTILGQYF
V: TRBV9; size: NA; J: TRBJ1-3; D: NA; DNA: TGTGCCAGCAGCCCCACTTCAGAACAGGGACCCACCATATATTTT; CDR3: CASSPTSEQGPTIYF
V: TRBV9; size: NA; J: TRBJ1-4; D: NA; DNA: TGTGCCAGCAGCGCCCAGGGGTTGGCTAATGAAAAACTGTTTTTT; CDR3: CASSAQGLANEKLFF
V: TRBV7-9; size: once; J: TRBJ2-7; D: TRBD1; DNA: TGTGCCAGCAGCTTAGGGACAGGGGCTTTTCACGAGCAGTACTTC; CDR3: CASSLGTGAFHEQYF
V: TRBV19; size: NA; J: TRBJ1-1; D: NA; DNA: TGTGCCAGTAGCGCAAGGGGGAACACTGAAGCTTTCTTT; CDR3: CASSARGNTEAFF
V: TRBV12-3/TRBV12-4; size: few; J: TRBJ1-2; D: NA; DNA: TGTGCCAGCAAGATCCGGACTGACTATGGCTACACCTTC; CDR3: CASKIRTDYGYTF
V: TRBV5-8; size: NA; J: TRBJ1-6; D: NA; DNA: TGTGCCAGCAGGATCCCAGGGGATAATTCACCCCTCCACTTT; CDR3: CASRIPGDNSPLHF
V: TRBV28; size: NA; J: TRBJ1-6; D: TRBD1; DNA: TGTGCCAGCAGTTTGGTTCAGGGGGCCTCCTATAATTCACCCCTCCACTTT; CDR3: CASSLVQGASYNSPLHF
V: TRBV2; size: NA; J: TRBJ1-1; D: TRBD1; DNA: TGTGCCAGCAGGACAGGGGGCGGATGGGAAGCTTTCTTT; CDR3: CASRTGGGWEAFF
V: TRBV6-1; size: NA; J: TRBJ2-7; D: NA; DNA: TGTGCCAGCAGTTCTACAGGGGAGCAGTACTTC; CDR3: CASSSTGEQYF
V: TRBV9; size: once; J: TRBJ2-3; D: NA; DNA: TGTGCCAGCAGCGTAAGAGGGCTCGATACGCAGTATTTT; CDR3: CASSVRGLDTQYF
V: TRBV3-1/TRBV3-2; size: NA; J: TRBJ1-4; D: TRBD1; DNA: TGTGCCAGCAGCCAGACAGGGACCCCTAATGAAAAACTGTTTTTT; CDR3: CASSQTGTPNEKLFF
V: TRBV7-2; size: NA; J: TRBJ1-1; D: NA; DNA: TGTGCCAGCAGCCTCACAGGGCAGGGCACTGAAGCTTTCTTT; CDR3: CASSLTGQGTEAFF
V: TRBV6-5; size: NA; J: TRBJ1-3; D: NA; DNA: TGTGCCAGCAAGACACAGGGCTCTGGAAACACCATATATTTT; CDR3: CASKTQGSGNTIYF
V: TRBV3-1/TRBV3-2; size: NA; J: TRBJ1-2; D: NA; DNA: TGTGCCAGCAGCCAAGGGGGCAACCAGAACTATGGCTACACCTTC; CDR3: CASSQGGNQNYGYTF
V: TRBV6-5; size: once; J: TRBJ1-2; D: NA; DNA: TGTGCCAGCAGTTACTCCTTGTGGAGTAACTATGGCTACACCTTC; CDR3: CASSYSLWSNYGYTF
V: TRBV6-4; size: NA; J: TRBJ1-6; D: NA; DNA: TGTGCCAGCAGTGAGGGGGGGTATCATAATTCACCCCTCCACTTT; CDR3: CASSEGGYHNSPLHF
V: TRBV18; size: NA; J: TRBJ1-1; D: NA; DNA: TGTGCCAGCTCACCAGAGGGGAACACTGAAGCTTTCTTT; CDR3: CASSPEGNTEAFF
V: TRBV5-6; size: once; J: TRBJ2-7; D: TRBD1; DNA: TGTGCCAGCAGTTTGACAGGGGCAAGCTACGAGCAGTACTTC; CDR3: CASSLTGASYEQYF
V: TRBV28; size: NA; J: TRBJ2-2; D: NA; DNA: TGTGCCAGCAGTACAATGAACACCGGGGAGCTGTTTTTT; CDR3: CASSTMNTGELFF
V: TRBV5-1; size: NA; J: TRBJ2-5; D: NA; DNA: TGCGCCAGCAGCTCACCCACCACCGGTCTTCGGGAGACCCAGTACTTC; CDR3: CASSSPTTGLRETQYF
V: TRBV5-4; size: many; J: TRBJ2-7; D: NA; DNA: TGTGCCAGCAGCTTGGTAGGGGGTCGCGAGCAGTACTTC; CDR3: CASSLVGGREQYF
V: TRBV5-1; size: NA; J: TRBJ1-1; D: NA; DNA: TGCGCCAGCAGCGGGGGACACGCCAACACTGAAGCTTTCTTT; CDR3: CASSGGHANTEAFF
V: TRBV5-4; size: NA; J: TRBJ2-2; D: TRBD2; DNA: TGTGCCAGCAGGTCCGAACTAGCGGGGGGGCCTAACACCGGGGAGCTGTTTTTT; CDR3: CASRSELAGGPNTGELFF
V: TRBV3-1/TRBV3-2; size: NA; J: TRBJ1-5; D: TRBD1; DNA: TGTGCCAGCAGCTCCGGGACAGGAAATAATCAGCCCCAGCATTTT; CDR3: CASSSGTGNNQPQHF
V: TRBV5-1; size: NA; J: TRBJ2-7; D: TRBD2; DNA: TGCGCCAGCAGCTCGGGAGGGCACGAGCAGTACTTC; CDR3: CASSSGGHEQYF
V: TRBV5-4; size: NA; J: TRBJ2-1; D: TRBD1; DNA: TGTGCCAGCAGCGGACAGGGCGGGATTTTCAATGAGCAGTTCTTC; CDR3: CASSGQGGIFNEQFF
V: TRBV12-3/TRBV12-4; size: NA; J: TRBJ2-7; D: NA; DNA: TGTGCCAGCAGTTTACGGAGCTCCTACGAGCAGTACTTC; CDR3: CASSLRSSYEQYF
V: TRBV3-1/TRBV3-2; size: NA; J: TRBJ1-6; D: NA; DNA: TGTGCCAGCAGCCAAGCCCCGGGGGGTTCACCCCTCCACTTT; CDR3: CASSQAPGGSPLHF
V: TRBV5-1; size: NA; J: TRBJ2-5; D: TRBD1; DNA: TGCGCCAGCAGCCAGACAGGGTTTCAAGAGACCCAGTACTTC; CDR3: CASSQTGFQETQYF